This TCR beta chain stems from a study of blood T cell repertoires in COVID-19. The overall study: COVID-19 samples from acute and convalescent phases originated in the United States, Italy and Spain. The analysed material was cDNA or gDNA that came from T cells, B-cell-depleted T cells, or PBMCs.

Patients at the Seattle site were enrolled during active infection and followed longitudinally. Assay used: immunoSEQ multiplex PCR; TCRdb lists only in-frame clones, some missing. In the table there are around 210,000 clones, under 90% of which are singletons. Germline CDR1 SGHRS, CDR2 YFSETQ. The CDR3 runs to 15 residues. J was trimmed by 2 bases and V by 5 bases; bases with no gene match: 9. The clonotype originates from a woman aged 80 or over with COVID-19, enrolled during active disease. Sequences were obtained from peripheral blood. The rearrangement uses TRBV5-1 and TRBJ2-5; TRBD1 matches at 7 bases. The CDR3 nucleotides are TGCGCCAGCAGACACGGGACAGCGATGCAAGAGACCCAGTACTTC. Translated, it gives CASRHGTAMQETQYF.